This is a list of T cell receptor beta chains from one sample in a study of cytomegalovirus exposure and HLA in healthy donors. Sequenced by immunoSEQ multiplex PCR; TCRdb stores in-frame clones only, minus some. The data hold under 200,000 clones, with roughly 80% observed a single time. The material sequenced was PBMCs. These receptor sequences come from a man between 18 and 29 years old in good health and CMV-seronegative. Both conserved end residues are part of each CDR3. D genes are given only for firm matches. Only some rows state a clone size, as once, few, many or a class for expanded clones.

D: NA; V: TRBV5-4; size: NA; J: TRBJ2-7; CDR3: CASSLQAASYEQYF; DNA: TGTGCCAGCAGCCTGCAGGCCGCCTCCTACGAGCAGTACTTC
D: TRBD2; V: TRBV5-1; size: NA; J: TRBJ2-3; CDR3: CASSLLAVDTDTQYF; DNA: TGCGCCAGCAGCCTACTAGCGGTAGACACAGATACGCAGTATTTT
D: NA; V: TRBV11-2; size: NA; J: TRBJ2-3; CDR3: CASSLAGGSTDTQYF; DNA: TGTGCCAGCAGCTTAGCCGGCGGGAGCACAGATACGCAGTATTTT
D: NA; V: TRBV18; size: NA; J: TRBJ1-3; CDR3: CASSHGDSSGNTIYF; DNA: TGTGCCAGCTCACACGGGGATTCTTCTGGAAACACCATATATTTT
D: TRBD2; V: TRBV27; size: few; J: TRBJ2-1; CDR3: CASTPGEGLYNEQFF; DNA: TGTGCCAGCACCCCTGGGGAGGGACTATACAATGAGCAGTTCTTC
D: NA; V: TRBV9; size: NA; J: TRBJ2-2; CDR3: CASSPHTGELFF; DNA: TGTGCCAGCAGCCCTCACACCGGGGAGCTGTTTTTT
D: NA; V: TRBV7-2; size: NA; J: TRBJ2-7; CDR3: CASSPGVWSYEQYF; DNA: TGTGCCAGCAGCCCGGGGGTATGGTCCTACGAGCAGTACTTC
D: TRBD2; V: TRBV4-1; size: NA; J: TRBJ2-3; CDR3: CASSQKLAGGADTQYF; DNA: TGCGCCAGCAGCCAGAAACTAGCGGGAGGGGCAGATACGCAGTATTTT
D: TRBD1; V: TRBV5-1; size: few; J: TRBJ2-7; CDR3: CASRGTGAIYEQYF; DNA: TGCGCCAGCAGGGGGACAGGGGCGATCTACGAGCAGTACTTC
D: TRBD2; V: TRBV4-3; size: once; J: TRBJ2-1; CDR3: CASSQGAGGSYNEQFF; DNA: TGCGCCAGCAGCCAAGGAGCGGGAGGGTCCTACAATGAGCAGTTCTTC
D: NA; V: TRBV18; size: NA; J: TRBJ2-7; CDR3: CASSPPMGGPGPLYEQYF; DNA: TGTGCCAGCTCACCACCGATGGGGGGGCCAGGCCCTCTCTACGAGCAGTACTTC
D: TRBD2; V: TRBV19; size: NA; J: TRBJ2-2; CDR3: CASSRGEPGLINTGELFF; DNA: TGTGCCAGTAGTAGGGGAGAGCCGGGACTAATAAACACCGGGGAGCTGTTTTTT
D: NA; V: TRBV27; size: NA; J: TRBJ2-1; CDR3: CASSSPPRQFF; DNA: TGTGCCAGCAGTTCCCCCCCCCGGCAGTTCTTC
D: NA; V: TRBV5-1; size: once; J: TRBJ2-3; CDR3: CASSFGGTDTQYF; DNA: TGCGCCAGCAGCTTCGGAGGTACAGATACGCAGTATTTT
D: NA; V: TRBV10-1; size: NA; J: TRBJ2-1; CDR3: CASSDMSGTYNEQFF; DNA: TGCGCCAGCAGTGATATGTCGGGAACCTACAATGAGCAGTTCTTC
D: NA; V: TRBV19; size: NA; J: TRBJ2-3; CDR3: CASSTRKGSDTQYF; DNA: TGTGCCAGTAGTACCAGAAAGGGGTCTGATACGCAGTATTTT
D: NA; V: TRBV2; size: NA; J: TRBJ2-7; CDR3: CASSETGQGPYEQYF; DNA: TGTGCCAGCAGTGAAACCGGACAAGGCCCCTACGAGCAGTACTTC
D: TRBD2; V: TRBV4-3; size: NA; J: TRBJ2-4; CDR3: CASSQGGGDIQYF; DNA: TGCGCCAGCAGCCAAGGTGGGGGGGACATTCAGTACTTC
D: TRBD2; V: TRBV29-1; size: NA; J: TRBJ2-7; CDR3: CSGASGSYEQYF; DNA: TGCAGCGGGGCTAGCGGGAGCTACGAGCAGTACTTC
D: NA; V: TRBV7-2; size: NA; J: TRBJ1-5; CDR3: CASSLGQSNQPQHF; DNA: TGTGCCAGCAGCTTAGGGCAAAGCAATCAGCCCCAGCATTTT
D: TRBD1; V: TRBV9; size: NA; J: TRBJ2-3; CDR3: CASRPGGTGTDTQYF; DNA: TGTGCCAGCAGACCGGGTGGGACAGGCACAGATACGCAGTATTTT
D: NA; V: TRBV19; size: NA; J: TRBJ2-2; CDR3: CASRKTSRANTGELFF; DNA: TGTGCCAGTAGGAAAACTAGCCGTGCGAACACCGGGGAGCTGTTTTTT
D: NA; V: TRBV5-1; size: NA; J: TRBJ1-4; CDR3: CASKGENEKLFF; DNA: TGCGCCAGCAAGGGGGAGAATGAAAAACTGTTTTTT
D: TRBD1; V: TRBV5-5; size: NA; J: TRBJ1-1; CDR3: CASSLTGADTEAFF; DNA: TGTGCCAGCAGCTTGACAGGGGCGGACACTGAAGCTTTCTTT
D: NA; V: TRBV10-2; size: once; J: TRBJ2-7; CDR3: CASKGGDTAYEQYF; DNA: TGCGCCAGCAAGGGTGGGGACACAGCCTACGAGCAGTACTTC
D: TRBD2; V: TRBV18; size: NA; J: TRBJ2-7; CDR3: CASSPRASGAHYEQYF; DNA: TGTGCCAGCTCACCAAGGGCTAGCGGGGCTCACTACGAGCAGTACTTC
D: TRBD1; V: TRBV9; size: NA; J: TRBJ1-5; CDR3: CASSVEGANQPQHF; DNA: TGTGCCAGCAGCGTAGAGGGGGCTAATCAGCCCCAGCATTTT
D: TRBD1; V: TRBV4-1; size: NA; J: TRBJ1-2; CDR3: CASSLGQDYGYTF; DNA: TGCGCCAGCAGCCTGGGACAGGACTATGGCTACACCTTC
D: NA; V: TRBV27; size: once; J: TRBJ1-3; CDR3: CASSRLPISGNTIYF; DNA: TGTGCCAGCAGCCGGTTACCTATCTCTGGAAACACCATATATTTT
D: NA; V: TRBV28; size: NA; J: TRBJ2-7; CDR3: CASSLVGRNYEQYF; DNA: TGTGCCAGCAGTTTAGTGGGGAGAAACTACGAGCAGTACTTC
D: NA; V: TRBV5-1; size: NA; J: TRBJ2-5; CDR3: CASSLDRLQGTQYF; DNA: TGCGCCAGCAGCTTAGACAGGCTCCAAGGGACCCAGTACTTC
D: TRBD1; V: TRBV7-9; size: NA; J: TRBJ2-6; CDR3: CASSLAWGQGYSGANVLTF; DNA: TGTGCCAGCAGCTTAGCTTGGGGACAGGGGTACTCTGGGGCCAACGTCCTGACTTTC
D: TRBD2; V: TRBV7-8; size: NA; J: TRBJ2-5; CDR3: CASSLAPGEIAGDQETQYF; DNA: TGTGCCAGCAGCTTAGCCCCCGGAGAGATAGCGGGGGACCAAGAGACCCAGTACTTC
D: NA; V: TRBV29-1; size: few; J: TRBJ1-2; CDR3: CSVEAQTYGYTF; DNA: TGCAGCGTTGAAGCACAGACCTATGGCTACACCTTC
D: TRBD1; V: TRBV6-5; size: NA; J: TRBJ2-1; CDR3: CASSRGQGRHNEQFF; DNA: TGTGCCAGCAGCCGGGGACAGGGAAGACACAATGAGCAGTTCTTC
D: TRBD2; V: TRBV5-1; size: NA; J: TRBJ2-3; CDR3: CASSLEILAGGPTDTQYF; DNA: TGCGCCAGCAGCTTGGAAATTTTAGCGGGAGGTCCCACAGATACGCAGTATTTT
D: TRBD2; V: TRBV7-3; size: few; J: TRBJ2-5; CDR3: CASSLTGGAGETQYF; DNA: TGTGCCAGCAGCTTAACCGGGGGGGCCGGGGAGACCCAGTACTTC
D: NA; V: TRBV5-1; size: NA; J: TRBJ1-1; CDR3: CASSLSTGLNTEAFF; DNA: TGCGCCAGCAGCTTGTCCACAGGGTTGAACACTGAAGCTTTCTTT
D: NA; V: TRBV9; size: NA; J: TRBJ1-2; CDR3: CASSPDRLPPRVDGYTF; DNA: TGTGCCAGCAGCCCAGACAGGCTGCCCCCAAGGGTGGATGGCTACACCTTC
D: TRBD2; V: TRBV9; size: NA; J: TRBJ2-7; CDR3: CASSVLAGGPYEQYF; DNA: TGTGCCAGCAGCGTTCTAGCGGGAGGGCCTTACGAGCAGTACTTC
D: NA; V: TRBV2; size: NA; J: TRBJ1-2; CDR3: CASSEGADYGYTF; DNA: TGTGCCAGCAGTGAGGGGGCAGACTATGGCTACACCTTC
D: NA; V: TRBV28; size: NA; J: TRBJ1-2; CDR3: CASSLRRGYTF; DNA: TGTGCCAGCAGTTTGCGGCGAGGCTACACCTTC
D: NA; V: TRBV25-1; size: NA; J: TRBJ2-7; CDR3: CASSDENSYEQYF; DNA: TGTGCCAGCAGTGATGAGAACTCCTACGAGCAGTACTTC
D: NA; V: TRBV6-8; size: NA; J: TRBJ2-1; CDR3: CASPKRRISYNEQFF; DNA: TGTGCCAGCCCCAAGCGGCGGATCTCCTACAATGAGCAGTTCTTC